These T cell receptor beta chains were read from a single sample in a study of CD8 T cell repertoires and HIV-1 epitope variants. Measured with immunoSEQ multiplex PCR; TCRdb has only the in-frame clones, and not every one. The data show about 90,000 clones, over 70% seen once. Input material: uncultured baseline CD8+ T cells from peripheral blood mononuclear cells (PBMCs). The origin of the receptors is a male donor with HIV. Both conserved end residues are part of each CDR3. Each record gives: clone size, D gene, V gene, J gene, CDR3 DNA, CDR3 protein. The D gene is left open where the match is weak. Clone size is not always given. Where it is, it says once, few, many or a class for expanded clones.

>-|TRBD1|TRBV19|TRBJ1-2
TGTGCCAGTAGACGGACAGGGGATCCCTATGGCTACACCTTC
CASRRTGDPYGYTF
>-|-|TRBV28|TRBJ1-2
TGTGCCAGCAGTTCGACAGGAGCCTACTATGGCTACACCTTC
CASSSTGAYYGYTF
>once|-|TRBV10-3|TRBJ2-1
TGTGCCATACTTAAGGGAGGCAATGAGCAGTTCTTC
CAILKGGNEQFF
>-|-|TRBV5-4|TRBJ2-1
TGTGCCAGCAGCGGGACTTCCTACAATGAGCAGTTCTTC
CASSGTSYNEQFF
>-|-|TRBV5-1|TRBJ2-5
TGCGCCAGCAGCTTGGGCTGGGGAGCGTACCAAGAGACCCAGTACTTC
CASSLGWGAYQETQYF
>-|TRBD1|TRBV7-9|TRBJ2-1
TGTGCCAGCAGCTTGTCTAACAGGGGGCGGTGGAATGAGCAGTTCTTC
CASSLSNRGRWNEQFF
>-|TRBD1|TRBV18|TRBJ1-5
TGTGCCAGCTCACCTTCGGGACAGGGGGATCAGCCCCAGCATTTT
CASSPSGQGDQPQHF
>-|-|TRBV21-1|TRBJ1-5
TGTGCCAGCAGCAAACCCCTGCGGGGGCGAAATCAGCCCCAGCATTTT
CASSKPLRGRNQPQHF
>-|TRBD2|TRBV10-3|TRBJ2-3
TGTGCCATCAGTGTGCTGTACGGGGGGGCCGGAGATACGCAGTATTTT
CAISVLYGGAGDTQYF
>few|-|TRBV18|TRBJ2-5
TGTGCCAGCTCAGTACAAGAGACCCAGTACTTC
CASSVQETQYF
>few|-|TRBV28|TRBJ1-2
TGTGCCAGCAGCCCCCCGGTAGACAGTGTTCGGGATGGCTATGGCTACACCTTC
CASSPPVDSVRDGYGYTF
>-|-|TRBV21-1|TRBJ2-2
TGTGCCAGCAGCAAAGCGGCGACCGGGGAGCTGTTTTTT
CASSKAATGELFF
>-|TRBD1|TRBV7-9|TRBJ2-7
TGTGCCAGCAGCCCCCGGACAGGGACTTACGAGCAGTACTTC
CASSPRTGTYEQYF
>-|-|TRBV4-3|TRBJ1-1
TGCGCCAGCAGCCAAGATATGGGCAGGGATGCTTTCTTT
CASSQDMGRDAFF
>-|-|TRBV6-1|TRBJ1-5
TGTGCCAGCAGTTTCAATCAGCCCCAGCATTTT
CASSFNQPQHF
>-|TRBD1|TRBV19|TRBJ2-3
TGTGCCAGTAGTATGGACAGGACAGATACGCAGTATTTT
CASSMDRTDTQYF
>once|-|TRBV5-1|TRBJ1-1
TGCGCCAGCACTTTTTACGGACATCAGAACACTGAAGCTTTCTTT
CASTFYGHQNTEAFF
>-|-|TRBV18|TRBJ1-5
TGTGCCAGCGCTGAAGGGATGGATCAGCCCCAGCATTTT
CASAEGMDQPQHF
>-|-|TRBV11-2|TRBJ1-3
TGTGCCAGCAGCTTCCCCTCGCAGGGTAACTCTGGAAACACCATATATTTT
CASSFPSQGNSGNTIYF
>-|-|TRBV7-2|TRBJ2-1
TGTGCCAGCAGCTTAGTTGCTAGTGTCAATGAGCAGTTCTTC
CASSLVASVNEQFF
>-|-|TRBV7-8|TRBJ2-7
TGTGCCAGCAGCGCCGGGACGGTGTCCTACGAGCAGTACTTC
CASSAGTVSYEQYF
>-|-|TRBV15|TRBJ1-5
TGTGCCACCAGCAGGGGAGGCAATCAGCCCCAGCATTTT
CATSRGGNQPQHF
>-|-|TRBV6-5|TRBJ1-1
TGTGCCAGCAGTTATCACTCGGGTGGCTCTGAAGCTTTCTTT
CASSYHSGGSEAFF
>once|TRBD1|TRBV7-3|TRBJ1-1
TGTGCCAGCAGCCCGACAGGGGTAGTCACTGAAGCTTTCTTT
CASSPTGVVTEAFF
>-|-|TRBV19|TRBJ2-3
TGTGCCAGTAGTATAGGACCCAGGGGCGGCACAGATACGCAGTATTTT
CASSIGPRGGTDTQYF
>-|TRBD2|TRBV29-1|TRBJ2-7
TGCAGCGTTAGTTTATTCAGCGGGAGTCCCGAGCAGTACTTC
CSVSLFSGSPEQYF
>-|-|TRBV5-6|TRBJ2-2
TGTGCCAGCAGCTTGGTAGGCGGGAACACCGGGGAGCTGTTTTTT
CASSLVGGNTGELFF
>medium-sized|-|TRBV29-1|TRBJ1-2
TGCAGCGTTGAGTCAGGTCATGGCTACACCTTC
CSVESGHGYTF
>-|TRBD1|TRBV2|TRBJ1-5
TGTGCCAGCAGGAGGGACAGGGGGGACAATCAGCCCCAGCATTTT
CASRRDRGDNQPQHF
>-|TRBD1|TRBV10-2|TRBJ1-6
TGCGCCAGCAGTCTCGGACAGGACTGGTCACCCCTCCACTTT
CASSLGQDWSPLHF
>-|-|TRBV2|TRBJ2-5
TGTGCCAGCAGTGAAGGACAGGGAGGGGAGACCCAGTACTTC
CASSEGQGGETQYF
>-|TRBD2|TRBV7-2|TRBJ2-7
TGTGCCAGCAGCCACCGAGGGGGACTAGCGAGCTCCTACGAGCAGTACTTC
CASSHRGGLASSYEQYF
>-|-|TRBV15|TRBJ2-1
TGTGCCACCGCACGCAGGGGATCCTACAATGAGCAGTTCTTC
CATARRGSYNEQFF
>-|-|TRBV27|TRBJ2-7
TGTGCCAGCAGTTTAGGGGGCTACGAGCAGTACTTC
CASSLGGYEQYF
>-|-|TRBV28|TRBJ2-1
TGTGCCAGCAGTTTAGGTAGTTTTGATGAGCAGTTCTTC
CASSLGSFDEQFF
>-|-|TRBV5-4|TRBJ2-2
TGTGCCAGCTCTTCCTGGGCAGGGTACACCGGGGAGCTGTTTTTT
CASSSWAGYTGELFF
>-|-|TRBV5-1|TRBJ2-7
TGCGCCAGCGAAGGGGATTCCTACGAGCAGTACTTC
CASEGDSYEQYF
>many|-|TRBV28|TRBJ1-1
TGTGCCAGCAGTTTGGAAGTGACTGAAGCTTTCTTT
CASSLEVTEAFF
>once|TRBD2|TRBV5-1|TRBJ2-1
TGCGCCAGCTCCGTTGGCTTAGCGGGTCACAATGAGCAGTTCTTC
CASSVGLAGHNEQFF
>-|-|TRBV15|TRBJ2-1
TGTGCCACCAGCAGAGATCGGGGTGGTAGCGTCTCCTACAATGAGCAGTTCTTC
CATSRDRGGSVSYNEQFF
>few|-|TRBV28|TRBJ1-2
TGTGCCGCCACCCGAGGCGCGGGCACCTCCTATGGCTACACCTTC
CAATRGAGTSYGYTF
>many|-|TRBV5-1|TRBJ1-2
TGCGCCAGCAGCGACACCCAACAGGGTCCCGGCTACACCTTC
CASSDTQQGPGYTF
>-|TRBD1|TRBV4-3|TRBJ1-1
TGCGCCAGCAGCCATGAGCCGGGACAGGGGGGCGAAGCTTTCTTT
CASSHEPGQGGEAFF
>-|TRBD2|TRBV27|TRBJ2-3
TGTGCCAGCAGGTCTAGCGGGAGGGTTGCAGATACGCAGTATTTT
CASRSSGRVADTQYF
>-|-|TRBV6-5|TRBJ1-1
TGTGCCAGCAGTACCGGACAGTTGGCTGAAGCTTTCTTT
CASSTGQLAEAFF
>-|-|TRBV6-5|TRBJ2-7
TGTGCCAGCAGTTACTCGAAAGGATACGAGCAGTACTTC
CASSYSKGYEQYF
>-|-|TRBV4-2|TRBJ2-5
TGTGCCAGCAGCCTATCCGGGTCCCAAGAGACCCAGTACTTC
CASSLSGSQETQYF
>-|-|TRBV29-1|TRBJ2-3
TGCAGCGTTCGTACCCCTGGCACAGATACGCAGTATTTT
CSVRTPGTDTQYF
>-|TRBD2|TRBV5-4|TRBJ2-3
TGTGCCAGCAGCTTGCTGGGCGGGGGAACAGATACGCAGTATTTT
CASSLLGGGTDTQYF
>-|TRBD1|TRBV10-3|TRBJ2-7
TGTGCCACCCAATCGGGACAGGGGGCGCGGGAGCAGTACTTC
CATQSGQGAREQYF
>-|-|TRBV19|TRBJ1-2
TGTGCCAGTAGTACAACTCCGTCAGGGGCTTATGGCTACACCTTC
CASSTTPSGAYGYTF
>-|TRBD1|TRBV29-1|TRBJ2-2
TGCAGCGTTGAGGCGCAGGGGGCCGGCACCGGGGAGCTGTTTTTT
CSVEAQGAGTGELFF
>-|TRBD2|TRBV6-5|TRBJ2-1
TGTGCCAGCAGTTCTCAGCAAGGGACTAGCGGTAATGAGCAGTTCTTC
CASSSQQGTSGNEQFF
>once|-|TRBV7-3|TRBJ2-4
TGTGCCAGCAGCTTGTGGCGGGGCGGCATTCAGTACTTC
CASSLWRGGIQYF